The 7 T cell receptor beta chains presented below share a single source sample, sequenced in a study of Ad26.COV2.S vaccination and SARS-CoV-2 variants. Treatment denoted: approximately 18 received Ad26.COV2.S at low or high dose, single or two shots; about 5 received placebo; per-sample allocation not given. Sampling occurred on day 63 after the first vaccine or placebo injection. Repertoires were generated with immunoSEQ multiplex PCR, while TCRdb's copy carries only in-frame clones and drops some. The sample lists about 350,000 clones; around 90% were seen once. Sequencing was performed on peripheral blood, taken in a trial of Ad26.COV2.S vaccine versus placebo. These receptors all come from a person aged 18-60 years who received the Ad26.COV2.S COVID-19 vaccine or a placebo.

The rearrangement joins TRBV27 to TRBJ2-7, with D perhaps TRBD2 (6 bases). The CDR3 has 14 residues. CDR1 MNHEY and CDR2 SMNVEV come from the germline V gene (reference sequence). Trimming removed 5 bases at V and 0 bases at J, with 11 bases between. In nucleotides, the CDR3 is TGTGCCAGCAGTGCCACCGGGAGCTCCTACGAGCAGTACTTC. Translation: CASSATGSSYEQYF.

The V and J genes are TRBV6-5 and TRBJ2-7; 10 bases line up with TRBD1. Germline-derived CDR1 and CDR2 are MNHEY and SVGAGI. V was pared by 6 bases and J by 2 bases, with 7 bases of the junction left unmatched. The CDR3 spans 15 residues. The DNA for the CDR3 is TGTGCCAGCAGGATTCGGACAGGGGGTCCCTACGAGCAGTACTTC. Translating it yields CASRIRTGGPYEQYF.

This rearrangement joins TRBV27 to TRBJ2-3; D is ambiguous. Germline V lookup: CDR1 MNHEY, CDR2 SMNVEV (reference sequence). V lost 4 bases and J 0 bases, leaving 11 bases between the germline ends. This CDR3 spans 15 amino acids. The CDR3 spells CASSSWESSTDTQYF. For the CDR3, the DNA is TGTGCCAGCAGTTCTTGGGAATCTAGCACAGATACGCAGTATTTT.

This clone has only a few counts. V usage is TRBV19 and J usage is TRBJ1-2, with TRBD1 identical over 8 bases. CDR3 length: 15 residues. CDR1 is LNHDA, CDR2 SQIVND, per germline (reference sequence). The V segment lost 5 bases and the J segment 6 bases; nucleotides outside the gene matches: 11. The CDR3 DNA sequence: TGTGCCAGTAGTTTCGCCGGACAGGGTTTCGATGGCTACACCTTC. This gives the protein CASSFAGQGFDGYTF.

V usage is TRBV6-5 and J usage is TRBJ1-2, with 8 positions matching TRBD1. Losses at the gene ends were 7 bases for V and 7 bases for J; bases not matched to a gene: 8. The CDR3 spans 13 residues. In germline, CDR1 is MNHEY, CDR2 SVGAGI. The CDR3 reads CASTNGQGRGYTF. CDR3 coding DNA: TGTGCCAGCACTAATGGACAGGGCCGTGGCTACACCTTC.

The chain links TRBV5-4 to TRBJ2-1, with unresolved D. The germline V and J ends were trimmed by 0 bases and 5 bases, with 9 bases remaining between them. Per the germline V gene, CDR1 is SGHNT and CDR2 is YYREEE (reference sequence). The CDR3 is made up of 14 amino acids. Here the CDR3 reads CASSLASSHNEQFF. The CDR3 DNA sequence: TGTGCCAGCAGCTTGGCCAGCAGCCACAATGAGCAGTTCTTC.

This chain uses TRBV6-2 or TRBV6-3 with TRBJ2-7, with no clear D. The CDR3 has 11 amino acids. CDR1 and CDR2 from the germline V gene are MNHEY and SVGEGT. V lost 4 bases and J 3 bases, leaving 4 bases between the germline ends. The CDR3: CASSWSYEQYF. The DNA of the CDR3 is TGTGCCAGCAGTTGGAGCTACGAGCAGTACTTC.